This T cell receptor beta chain is drawn from a study of OX40 agonist ivuxolimab in advanced cancers. This CDR3 has 15 residues. Germline values: CDR1 MNHNY, CDR2 SVGAGI (reference sequence). Losses at the gene ends were 5 bases for V and 4 bases for J; bases not matched to a gene: 4. Regarding the study as a whole: Fewer expanded clones were found on average in CD4+ than in CD8+ T cells. CD4+ and CD8+ blood T cells expanded clonally by week 6 at 0.1 to 3.0 mg/kg. Low normalized clonal expansion also occurred in some nonresponding patients.

Measured with immunoSEQ multiplex PCR; TCRdb has only the in-frame clones, and not every one. Here the sample spans roughly 100,000 clones, about 80% being singletons. A word on this clone: No antigen is known for it.

The receptor was isolated from an adult with an advanced solid tumor such as melanoma, head and neck, liver or kidney cancer. Specimen: CD4+ or CD8+ T cells sorted from blood, collected in a trial of the OX40 agonist ivuxolimab. The gene calls are TRBV6-6 and TRBJ2-1, with 11 nucleotides matching TRBD2. This CDR3 is CASSAGTSGYNEQFF. CDR3 sequence (DNA): TGTGCCAGCAGTGCCGGGACTAGCGGATACAATGAGCAGTTCTTC.